This T cell receptor (beta chain) was recorded in a study of graft-versus-host responses after intestinal transplantation. Study results and limitations: Recipient marrow contained GvH clones, some of which appeared first in ileum or blood. In patients with graft-donor T cell macrochimerism, allograft graft-versus-host to host-versus-graft clonal ratios were high.

Some clones are missing from TCRdb's copy, which holds only in-frame ones; the method was immunoSEQ multiplex PCR. The table includes about 21,000 clones, less than 45% detected once. This CDR3 contains 13 residues. Trimming stripped 0 bases from V and 6 bases from J, with 6 bases between. Per germline, CDR1 MNHNS and CDR2 SASEGT. Responder cells labeled with CFSE (200,000) were co-plated with irradiated stimulator cells labeled with violet dye (200,000). The gene calls are TRBV6-1 and TRBJ2-1, with unresolved D. This clonotype was sampled from a human patient who received an intestinal transplant. The sequencing here drew on alloreactive CD8+ T cells from a mixed lymphocyte reaction culture, taken before intestinal transplant. As to subset: CFSE-low proliferating T cells sorted from approximately 6-day pre-transplant mixed lymphocyte reaction (GvH or HvG direction). CDR3 bases: TGTGCCAGCAGTGAAGCGGGCGTCAATGAGCAGTTCTTC. Protein sequence: CASSEAGVNEQFF.